The rows below give T cell receptor beta chains drawn from one sample of a study of cytomegalovirus exposure and HLA in healthy donors. TCRdb keeps only in-frame clones here, not all; method: immunoSEQ multiplex PCR. The data hold 150,000 to 200,000 clones, with roughly 80% observed a single time. The material sequenced was PBMCs. The receptors originated from a man aged 50-60 years in good health and CMV-seronegative. Both conserved end residues are part of each CDR3. A D gene is named only where the DNA matches it firmly. Clone size is given for some rows only: seen once, a few or many times, or a class if the clone is expanded.

TRBV7-9	TRBD1	TRBJ1-4	-	CASSPGQGNEKLFF	TGTGCCAGCAGCCCGGGACAGGGTAATGAAAAACTGTTTTTT
TRBV19	-	TRBJ2-3	-	CASSINSITDTQYF	TGTGCCAGTAGCATAAACAGTATCACAGATACGCAGTATTTT
TRBV5-1	-	TRBJ2-5	-	CASSVGVLRGAQETQYF	TGCGCCAGCAGTGTGGGGGTCCTACGGGGGGCTCAAGAGACCCAGTACTTC
TRBV14	TRBD1	TRBJ1-1	-	CASRPGTGVTDTEAFF	TGTGCCAGCAGGCCCGGGACAGGGGTGACCGACACTGAAGCTTTCTTT
TRBV7-2	-	TRBJ2-3	once	CASRPGRGRGLPTDTQYF	TGTGCCAGCAGACCAGGGAGGGGCAGGGGTCTCCCCACAGATACGCAGTATTTT
TRBV19	TRBD2	TRBJ2-5	-	CASSIGGRAVETQYF	TGTGCCAGTAGTATAGGAGGGAGGGCCGTAGAGACCCAGTACTTC
TRBV6-1	-	TRBJ2-3	-	CASSELSETQYF	TGTGCCAGCAGTGAATTAAGCGAGACGCAGTATTTT
TRBV27	TRBD1	TRBJ2-5	-	CASSLRGRGTETQYF	TGTGCCAGCAGTTTAAGGGGCAGGGGGACAGAGACCCAGTACTTC
TRBV6-5	TRBD1	TRBJ1-3	-	CASSSGQYGNTIYF	TGTGCCAGCAGCTCGGGACAGTATGGAAACACCATATATTTT
TRBV7-2	-	TRBJ2-1	-	CASSSSSEGEQFF	TGTGCCAGCAGCTCCTCTAGCGAGGGTGAGCAGTTCTTC
TRBV19	TRBD1	TRBJ1-5	-	CASSGDRGSQPQHF	TGTGCCAGTAGTGGGGACAGGGGAAGTCAGCCCCAGCATTTT
TRBV10-3	TRBD1	TRBJ2-3	once	CAISEAGTGGYTQYF	TGTGCCATCAGTGAGGCCGGGACAGGGGGGTATACGCAGTATTTT
TRBV9	TRBD1	TRBJ1-1	-	CASSPSGTGTETEAFF	TGTGCCAGCAGCCCCTCCGGGACAGGGACGGAAACTGAAGCTTTCTTT
TRBV9	TRBD1	TRBJ2-3	-	CASSVSGGQGVVTQYF	TGTGCCAGCAGCGTTAGTGGGGGACAGGGCGTTGTTACGCAGTATTTT
TRBV21-1	-	TRBJ2-7	-	CASSKFGTSRSEQYF	TGTGCCAGCAGCAAATTCGGGACTTCCCGTTCGGAGCAGTACTTC
TRBV6-6	-	TRBJ1-6	-	CASVLNSSPSPLHF	TGTGCCAGCGTTCTAAACAGCTCACCTTCACCCCTCCACTTT
TRBV7-2	TRBD2	TRBJ2-3	-	CASSSRLAGSDTQYF	TGTGCCAGCAGCTCCAGACTAGCGGGATCAGATACGCAGTATTTT
TRBV5-1	TRBD2	TRBJ2-1	-	CASSLEPGLETEQFF	TGCGCCAGCAGCTTGGAGCCGGGACTAGAAACTGAGCAGTTCTTC
TRBV10-3	-	TRBJ1-1	-	CAISESTGGSYRAFF	TGTGCCATCAGTGAGTCGACTGGTGGGAGTTATAGGGCTTTCTTT
TRBV7-9	-	TRBJ2-3	once	CASSLATGSTDTQYF	TGTGCCAGCAGCTTAGCAACGGGAAGCACAGATACGCAGTATTTT
TRBV29-1	-	TRBJ1-2	-	CSVEERGGANYGYTF	TGCAGCGTTGAAGAACGAGGAGGGGCTAACTATGGCTACACCTTC
TRBV7-8	-	TRBJ2-7	-	CASSLPNAGRYEQYF	TGTGCCAGCAGCCTACCAAATGCTGGGAGATACGAGCAGTACTTC
TRBV14	-	TRBJ2-3	-	CASSQINSRSSTDTQYF	TGTGCCAGCAGCCAGATTAACTCCCGATCTAGCACAGATACGCAGTATTTT
TRBV18	-	TRBJ1-1	once	CASSTQMNTEAFF	TGTGCCAGCTCAACGCAGATGAACACTGAAGCTTTCTTT
TRBV18	-	TRBJ2-3	-	CASSPIPRGFTDTQYF	TGTGCCAGCTCACCAATTCCGAGAGGGTTTACAGATACGCAGTATTTT
TRBV27	-	TRBJ1-5	-	CASSLSKFSNQPQHF	TGTGCCAGCAGTTTAAGCAAGTTCAGCAATCAGCCCCAGCATTTT
TRBV7-6	-	TRBJ1-1	-	CASSSGLENTEAFF	TGTGCCAGCAGCTCGGGACTGGAAAACACTGAAGCTTTCTTT
TRBV7-9	TRBD2	TRBJ2-1	-	CATRGGRFVNEQFF	TGTGCCACCCGGGGGGGCCGGTTCGTCAATGAGCAGTTCTTC
TRBV6-6	TRBD1	TRBJ1-2	-	CASTKTGSNYGYTF	TGTGCCAGCACCAAGACAGGGAGCAACTATGGCTACACCTTC
TRBV2	-	TRBJ2-7	-	CASKMQGDHEQYF	TGTGCCAGCAAAATGCAGGGCGACCACGAGCAGTACTTC
TRBV5-6	-	TRBJ2-7	-	CASSPIQGLGEQYF	TGTGCCAGCAGCCCTATCCAGGGGCTGGGCGAGCAGTACTTC
TRBV4-1	TRBD2	TRBJ2-1	-	CASSREGTSGNEQFF	TGCGCCAGCAGCCGAGAGGGGACTAGCGGAAATGAGCAGTTCTTC
TRBV18	-	TRBJ2-7	-	CASSPKTGTYEQYF	TGTGCCAGCTCACCCAAAACAGGCACCTACGAGCAGTACTTC
TRBV5-1	-	TRBJ1-1	-	CASSLEEGRITEAFF	TGCGCCAGCAGCTTGGAGGAGGGAAGGATCACTGAAGCTTTCTTT
TRBV5-1	-	TRBJ2-3	-	CASSLSVLGGGGTDTQYF	TGCGCCAGCAGCTTGAGTGTCTTGGGAGGTGGCGGCACAGATACGCAGTATTTT
TRBV10-3	TRBD2	TRBJ2-4	-	CAISESVGLESNIQYF	TGTGCCATCAGTGAGTCGGTGGGACTAGAGTCCAACATTCAGTACTTC
TRBV5-1	TRBD1	TRBJ2-2	-	CASSRSGTGGTGELFF	TGCGCCAGCAGCCGCTCCGGGACAGGGGGCACCGGGGAGCTGTTTTTT
TRBV6-1	TRBD2	TRBJ2-7	-	CASSEAGSGRNEQYF	TGTGCCAGCAGTGAAGCGGGCAGCGGGAGAAACGAGCAGTACTTC
TRBV5-1	TRBD2	TRBJ2-2	-	CASSWAGGQEGSGELFF	TGCGCCAGCAGCTGGGCGGGGGGGCAGGAGGGAAGTGGGGAGCTGTTTTTT
TRBV5-4	-	TRBJ2-5	-	CASSYGSATLHQETQYF	TGTGCCAGCAGCTATGGAAGTGCGACACTTCATCAAGAGACCCAGTACTTC
TRBV5-1	-	TRBJ1-2	once	CASSLADSNYGYTF	TGCGCCAGCAGCTTGGCCGACAGTAACTATGGCTACACCTTC
TRBV28	-	TRBJ1-5	-	CASIRAGFNQPQHF	TGTGCCAGCATCAGGGCAGGGTTCAATCAGCCCCAGCATTTT
TRBV14	TRBD2	TRBJ2-4	-	CASSQVLRGENIQYF	TGTGCCAGCAGCCAAGTTCTACGGGGGGAAAACATTCAGTACTTC
TRBV28	-	TRBJ2-2	-	CASSLAAAATGELFF	TGTGCCAGCAGTTTAGCGGCAGCGGCCACCGGGGAGCTGTTTTTT
TRBV19	-	TRBJ1-5	-	CASSYLRQGHQPQHF	TGTGCCAGTAGTTACCTCCGGCAGGGTCATCAGCCCCAGCATTTT
TRBV6-1	TRBD1	TRBJ1-6	-	CASERDRGNSPLHF	TGTGCCAGCGAAAGGGACAGGGGAAATTCACCCCTCCACTTT
TRBV6-5	-	TRBJ1-2	-	CASSYSNRNGYTF	TGTGCCAGCAGTTACTCGAACAGAAATGGCTACACCTTC
TRBV4-1	-	TRBJ2-1	-	CASSQGDTPNNEQFF	TGCGCCAGCAGCCAAGGGGACACGCCTAACAATGAGCAGTTCTTC